This T cell receptor (beta chain) derives from a study of T cells in Graves' hyperthyroidism and ophthalmopathy. Amplified regions were TCR beta CDR3 sequences from RNA transcripts. RT-PCR in the first round (using the HTBI primer set) targeted the TCR CDR3. TCRdb reprocessed the multiplex PCR reads with MiXCR, giving one entry per CDR3 protein. The sample shows around 500,000 distinct CDR3 sequences, less than 15% of them seen only once. Notes on this clonotype: Its antigen is currently unknown.

The germline V and J ends were trimmed by 1 base and 5 bases, with 20 bases remaining between them. This CDR3 has 17 residues. Germline loops: CDR1 LGHDT, CDR2 YNNKEL (reference sequence). Each 10 ml fresh peripheral blood draw supplied the PBMCs. Broader study findings: Ophthalmopathy and stable hyperthyroidism were told apart by a 13 V-J model. Blood held most thyroid clonotypes expanded above 0.001 frequency.

Specimen: blood. The chain couples TRBV3-1 to TRBJ2-5; a weak D match, TRBD1 (6 bases). The clonotype was recovered from a woman aged 40 to 55 with Graves' hyperthyroidism. The CDR3 sequence: CASSQGSWDKGMETQYF. CDR3 DNA: TGTGCCAGCAGCCAAGGATCATGGGACAAGGGGATGGAGACCCAGTACTTC.